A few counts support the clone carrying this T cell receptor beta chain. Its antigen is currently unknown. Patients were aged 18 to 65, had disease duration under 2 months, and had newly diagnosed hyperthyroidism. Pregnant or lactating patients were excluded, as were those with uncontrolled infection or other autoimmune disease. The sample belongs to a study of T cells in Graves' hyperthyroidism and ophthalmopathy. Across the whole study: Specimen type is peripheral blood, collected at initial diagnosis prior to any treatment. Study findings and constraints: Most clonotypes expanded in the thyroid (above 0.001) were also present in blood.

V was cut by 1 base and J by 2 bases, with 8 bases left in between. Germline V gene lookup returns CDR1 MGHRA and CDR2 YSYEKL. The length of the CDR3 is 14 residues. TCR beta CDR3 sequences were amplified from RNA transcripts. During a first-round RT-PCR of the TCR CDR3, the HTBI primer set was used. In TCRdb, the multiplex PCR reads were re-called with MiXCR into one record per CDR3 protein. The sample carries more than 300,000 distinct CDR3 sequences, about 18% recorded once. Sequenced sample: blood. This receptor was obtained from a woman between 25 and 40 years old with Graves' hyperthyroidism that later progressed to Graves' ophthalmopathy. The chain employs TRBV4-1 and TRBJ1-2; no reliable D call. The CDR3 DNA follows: TGCGCCAGCAGCCAAGGCGGAGTAAACTATGGCTACACCTTC. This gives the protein CASSQGGVNYGYTF.